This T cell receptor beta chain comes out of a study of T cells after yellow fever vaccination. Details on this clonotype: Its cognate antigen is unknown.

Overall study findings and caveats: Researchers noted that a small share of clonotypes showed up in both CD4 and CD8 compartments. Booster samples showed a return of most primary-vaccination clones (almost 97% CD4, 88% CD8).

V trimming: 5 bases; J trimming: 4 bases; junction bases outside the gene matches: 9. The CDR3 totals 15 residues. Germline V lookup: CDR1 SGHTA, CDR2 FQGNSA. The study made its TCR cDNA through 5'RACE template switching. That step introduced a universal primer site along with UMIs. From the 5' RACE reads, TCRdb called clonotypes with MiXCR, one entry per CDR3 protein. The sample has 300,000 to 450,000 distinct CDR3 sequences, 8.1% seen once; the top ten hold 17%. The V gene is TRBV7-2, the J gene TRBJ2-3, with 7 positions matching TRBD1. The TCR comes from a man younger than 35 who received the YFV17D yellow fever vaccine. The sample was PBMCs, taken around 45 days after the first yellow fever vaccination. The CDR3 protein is CASSRQTGIADTQYF. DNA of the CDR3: TGTGCCAGCAGCCGTCAGACAGGGATCGCAGATACGCAGTATTTT.